Listed here are 27 T cell receptor beta chains from one sample, sequenced in a study of T-cell reconstitution after alpha-beta-depleted transplantation in children. Preparing the TCRbeta library involved the use of unique molecular identifiers. A single record per CDR3 protein comes from TCRdb applying MiXCR to the PCR reads. Of 440,000 or so distinct CDR3 sequences in the sample, 9.5% to 13% were seen once. This specimen was PBMCs from the stem cell graft donor, taken from the stem cell graft. The receptor set was obtained from a human donor who donated a stem cell graft to a child with acute myeloid leukemia.

This clonotype was counted many times. The chain recombines TRBV9 with TRBJ2-5; D may be TRBD1 or TRBD2 (5 bases each). The CDR3 is 17 amino acids. The germline V and J ends were trimmed by 4 bases and 3 bases, with 22 bases remaining between them. Germline CDR1 is SGDLS and CDR2 is YYNGEE. The CDR3 protein is CASSPSGWDDPKETQYF. The CDR3 DNA follows: TGTGCCAGCAGCCCCTCAGGCTGGGACGACCCCAAAGAGACCCAGTACTTC. The full variable domain, its missing parts supplied by reference TRBV9 and TRBJ2-5, is DSGVTQTPKHLITATGQRVTLRCSPRSGDLSVYWYQQSLDQGLQFLIQYYNGEERAKGNILERFSAQQFPDLHSELNLSSLELGDSALYFCASSPSGWDDPKETQYFGPGTRLLVL.

The J gene is TRBJ2-3, the V gene TRBV11-1; no firm D call. The length of the CDR3 is 16 residues. The V and J ends lost 4 bases and 9 bases respectively, with 23 bases between them. Germline values: CDR1 SGHAT, CDR2 FQDESV (reference sequence). The CDR3 protein is CASSYRPEGWSMTQYF. CDR3 DNA sequence: TGTGCCAGCAGCTACCGCCCGGAAGGTTGGTCGATGACGCAGTATTTT.

This chain links TRBV11-2 with TRBJ2-3; TRBD2 matches 11 bases. V was clipped by 0 bases and J by 2 bases; unmatched bases: 4. The germline CDR1 and CDR2 sequences are SGHAT and FQNNGV. CDR3 length equals 17 residues. CDR3 region: CASSLELAGVPTDTQYF. CDR3 bases: TGTGCCAGCAGCTTAGAACTAGCGGGAGTCCCCACAGATACGCAGTATTTT. Using reference TRBV11-2 and TRBJ2-3 for the parts outside the CDR3, the full variable domain is EAGVAQSPRYKIIEKRQSVAFWCNPISGHATLYWYQQILGQGPKLLIQFQNNGVVDDSQLPKDRFSAERLKGVDSTLKIQPAKLEDSAVYLCASSLELAGVPTDTQYFGPGTRLTVL.

The table lists this clonotype with many counts. J is TRBJ2-1 and V is TRBV20-1, with a possible D match to TRBD2 (6 bases). Germline CDR1 DFQATT, CDR2 SNEGSKA (reference sequence). Trimming took off 0 bases at V and 0 bases at J, with 12 bases between the two ends. This CDR3 contains 16 residues. The CDR3 coding sequence is TGCAGTGCTAGAGATAGCGGCCCGAGCTCCTACAATGAGCAGTTCTTC. Its protein product is CSARDSGPSSYNEQFF.

This clonotype was counted at least ten times. The chain has TRBV10-3 and TRBJ2-2, with 13 bases lining up with TRBD2. The CDR3 has 16 amino acids. J gave up 2 bases and V 5 bases, and 2 bases lay outside the gene matches. Germline assignment: CDR1 ENHRY and CDR2 SYGVKD. The CDR3 sequence is CAISTGLAGNTGELFF. CDR3 DNA: TGTGCCATCAGTACGGGACTAGCGGGAAACACCGGGGAGCTGTTTTTT.

This clonotype was counted only a few times. The genes are TRBV4-3 and TRBJ2-2, with 13 bases fitting TRBD2. CDR1 and CDR2 from the germline V gene are LGHNA and YSLEER. The trim removed 4 bases at V and 6 bases at J, leaving 2 bases unmatched. The CDR3 extends over 15 amino acids. As DNA, the CDR3 is TGCGCCAGCAGCCCGACTAGCGGGAGGCCCGGGGAGCTGTTTTTT. It is translated as CASSPTSGRPGELFF.

The sample holds many counts of this clonotype. The V call is TRBV20-1, the J call TRBJ2-7; TRBD2 matches at 8 bases. The ends lost 1 base at V and 1 base at J; junction bases unmatched: 9. This CDR3 has 16 amino acids. Germline V gives CDR1 DFQATT, CDR2 SNEGSKA (reference sequence). The chain's CDR3 is CSARAWSGSESYEQYF. The CDR3 DNA is TGCAGTGCTAGAGCATGGAGCGGGAGTGAATCCTACGAGCAGTACTTC.

This chain uses TRBV29-1 with TRBJ2-7; D gene unclear. The germline gives CDR1 SQVTM, CDR2 ANQGSEA. V gave up 0 bases and J gave up 5 bases, with 8 bases separating them. This CDR3 is built from 12 residues. For the CDR3, the DNA is TGCAGCGTTGAAGATCTTGGGGACGAGCAGTACTTC. Its protein is CSVEDLGDEQYF.

The J gene is TRBJ2-1, the V gene TRBV20-1; 11 bases agree with TRBD2. Per germline, CDR1 DFQATT and CDR2 SNEGSKA (reference sequence). V was pared by 6 bases and J by 4 bases, with 5 bases of the junction left unmatched. This CDR3 comprises 14 residues. The CDR3 sequence: CSAEGLAVYNEQFF. The CDR3 DNA sequence: TGCAGTGCCGAGGGACTAGCGGTATACAATGAGCAGTTCTTC.

V is TRBV5-5 and J is TRBJ2-7, with 7 bases aligning to TRBD2. The germline V gene has CDR1 SGHKS and CDR2 YYEKEE (reference sequence). V was clipped by 5 bases and J by 0 bases; unmatched bases: 8. The length of the CDR3 is 15 residues. CDR3 nucleotides: TGTGCCAGCAGACAGTACGGGACTACCTCCTACGAGCAGTACTTC. This translates into CASRQYGTTSYEQYF.

This clonotype was counted ten times or more. The J gene is TRBJ2-5, the V gene TRBV24-1, with 11 positions matching TRBD1. CDR3 length: 15 residues. Germline CDR1 reads KGHDR; CDR2 reads SFDVKD. The ends lost 5 bases at V and 1 base at J; junction bases unmatched: 2. Here the CDR3 DNA reads TGTGCCACCAGTGCGGGGACAGGGGGCCAAGAGACCCAGTACTTC. Its translation is CATSAGTGGQETQYF.

The V and J genes are TRBV20-1 and TRBJ2-7; 8 bases align to TRBD1. V lost 3 bases and J lost 3; bases outside the gene matches: 7. The length of the CDR3 is 14 residues. The germline V gene has CDR1 DFQATT and CDR2 SNEGSKA (reference sequence). The CDR3 DNA sequence: TGCAGTGCTAGGGGTCAGGGGGCTAGCTACGAGCAGTACGTC. Its translation is CSARGQGASYEQYV.

This clonotype was recorded a few times. This chain uses TRBV4-2 with TRBJ2-7; no firm D call. Trimming took off 1 base at V and 3 bases at J, with 19 bases between the two ends. Per germline, CDR1 LGHNA and CDR2 YNFKEQ. This CDR3 has 17 amino acids. The CDR3 is CASSQAETREVGYEQYF. Here the CDR3 DNA reads TGTGCCAGCAGCCAAGCCGAAACAAGGGAAGTGGGCTACGAGCAGTACTTC.

The V gene is TRBV5-5, the J gene TRBJ2-5; 7 bases line up with TRBD1. V dropped 4 bases and J dropped 1; count of bases not matched to a gene: 10. Looked up from germline, CDR1 is SGHKS and CDR2 is YYEKEE (reference sequence). There are 16 residues in the CDR3. The CDR3 protein is CASSAPTGTVQETQYF. CDR3 nucleotides: TGTGCCAGCAGCGCTCCAACCGGGACAGTCCAAGAGACCCAGTACTTC.

CDR3 residues: CASSLQGGVETQYF. DNA of the CDR3: TGTGCCAGCAGCTTACAGGGAGGGGTGGAGACCCAGTACTTC. The chain employs TRBV5-4 and TRBJ2-5; TRBD2 might be the D (7 bases). Germline V gene data show CDR1 as SGHNT and CDR2 as YYREEE (reference sequence). This CDR3 has 14 residues. V lost 2 bases, J lost 5 bases, and 13 bases lay in between.

This clonotype was counted at least ten times. The chain has TRBV9 and TRBJ2-1, with 12 bases fitting TRBD2. This CDR3 spans 18 amino acids. J was trimmed by 9 bases and V by 3 bases; bases with no gene match: 16. The germline gives CDR1 SGDLS, CDR2 YYNGEE. CDR3 sequence (DNA): TGTGCCAGCAGCGGAGAATCGACTAGCGGGGGACCCCATACTGAGCAGTTCTTC. Protein sequence: CASSGESTSGGPHTEQFF.

This chain joins TRBV6-1 and TRBJ2-7, with D possibly TRBD1 on 8 matching bases. Germline CDR1 is MNHNS and CDR2 is SASEGT. Trimming shortened V by 1 base and J by 6 bases, and 13 bases separated the two germline ends. There are 14 residues in the CDR3. CDR3 sequence: CASSEGTGRGEQYV. The DNA of the CDR3 is TGTGCCAGCAGTGAAGGGACAGGGAGGGGCGAGCAGTACGTC.

The chain employs TRBV5-5 and TRBJ1-6, with D possibly TRBD1 on 5 matching bases. V was shortened by 4 bases and J by 7 bases, with 9 bases between the two germline ends. The CDR3 sequence is 13 residues long. In germline, CDR1 is SGHKS, CDR2 YYEKEE (reference sequence). CDR3 amino acids: CASSETVNSPLHF. In nucleotides, the CDR3 is TGTGCCAGCAGCGAGACAGTCAATTCACCCCTCCACTTT.

The rearrangement uses TRBV27 and TRBJ2-5, with D tentatively TRBD2 (5 bases). The length of the CDR3 is 13 residues. Trimming cost V 0 bases and J 7 bases, with 9 bases left between them. Germline V lookup: CDR1 MNHEY, CDR2 SMNVEV (reference sequence). Here the CDR3 DNA reads TGTGCCAGCAGTTTATCCGGGATGGGGACCCAGTACTTC. Protein product: CASSLSGMGTQYF.

This clonotype was observed at least ten times. This chain connects TRBV12-3 or TRBV12-4 to TRBJ2-2; 8 bases fit TRBD1. The ends lost 7 bases at V and 9 bases at J; junction bases unmatched: 16. The CDR3 consists of 16 residues. Here the CDR3 DNA reads TGTGCCAGCACACAACATTCGGACAGGGCGAGAAGGGAGCTGTTTTTT. Protein product: CASTQHSDRARRELFF.

This clonotype was seen just once. This may come from a read error, since a much larger clone is one base off. This rearrangement joins TRBV20-1 to TRBJ1-1; D gene unclear. Trimming cost V 1 base and J 1 base, with 19 bases left between them. Germline V gene sequence: CDR1 DFQATT, CDR2 SNEGSKA (reference sequence). This CDR3 has 17 amino acids. The CDR3 sequence: CSARAVGWSLTNTEAFF. The CDR3 coding sequence is TGCAGTGCTAGAGCGGTCGGATGGTCACTGACGAACACTGAAGCTTTCTTT.

There are a few counts of this clonotype. The gene calls are TRBV29-1 and TRBJ2-2, with 10 bases matching TRBD2. Germline-derived CDR1 and CDR2 are SQVTM and ANQGSEA. V dropped 4 bases and J dropped 4; count of bases not matched to a gene: 0. The CDR3 loop spans 13 amino acids. Here the CDR3 DNA reads TGCAGCGTTGCTAGCGGGAGCACCGGGGAGCTGTTTTTT. As protein: CSVASGSTGELFF.

At least ten counts were recorded for this clonotype. The J gene is TRBJ1-1, the V gene TRBV12-3 or TRBV12-4; unclear D gene. The V end was cut by 3 bases, the J end by 4 bases, with 15 bases between. The CDR3 has 15 residues. For the CDR3, the DNA is TGTGCCAGCAGTTTTGTCCCGGGTAAGGGCACTGAAGCTTTCTTT. This sequence encodes CASSFVPGKGTEAFF.

This clonotype was detected only a few times. V usage is TRBV29-1 and J usage is TRBJ2-3, with no clear D. This CDR3 has 11 residues. Germline lookup yields CDR1 SQVTM and CDR2 ANQGSEA. V lost 3 bases to trimming and J lost 14 bases, with 15 bases between them. CDR3 loop: CSVDIALGPYF. DNA of the CDR3: TGCAGCGTTGATATAGCTCTAGGACCGTATTTT.

This clonotype came up a few times. V gene TRBV7-8 combines with J gene TRBJ1-6; the match to TRBD1 covers 8 bases. CDR1 and CDR2 (germline): SGHVS, FQNEAQ. The CDR3 extends over 14 amino acids. Unmatched junction bases numbered 5, after V lost 4 bases and J lost 9 bases. This chain's CDR3 is CASSSQGAVSPLHF. The CDR3 DNA sequence: TGTGCCAGCAGCTCCCAGGGGGCAGTTTCACCCCTCCACTTT. Using reference TRBV7-8 and TRBJ1-6 for the parts outside the CDR3, the full variable domain is GAGVSQSPRYKVAKRGQDVALRCDPISGHVSLFWYQQALGQGPEFLTYFQNEAQLDKSGLPSDRFFAERPEGSVSTLKIQRTQQEDSAVYLCASSSQGAVSPLHFGNGTRLTVT.

This clonotype came up a few times. This rearrangement joins TRBV20-1 to TRBJ1-6, with D maybe TRBD1 (5 bases). CDR1 is DFQATT and CDR2 is SNEGSKA in the germline V gene (reference sequence). The germline V and J ends were trimmed by 0 bases and 5 bases, with 23 bases remaining between them. This CDR3 comprises 19 residues. The CDR3 nucleotides read TGCAGTGCTAGAGAAAGAGAACAGTCAGGGCCCGGGGATAATTCACCCCTCCACTTT. This codes for CSAREREQSGPGDNSPLHF.

The chain is built from TRBV29-1 and TRBJ2-7, with 7 bases identical to TRBD1. The CDR3 contains 12 residues. Trimming at V came to 6 bases and at J to 4 bases, leaving 6 bases not matched to a gene. Germline loops: CDR1 SQVTM, CDR2 ANQGSEA. CDR3 DNA: TGCAGCGTCGGGACAGACGATTACGAGCAGTACTTC. It encodes CSVGTDDYEQYF.